Below are 2 T cell receptor beta chains sequenced from a single sample in a study of control samples from healthy donors and cancer patients. Repertoires were generated with immunoSEQ multiplex PCR, while TCRdb's copy carries only in-frame clones and drops some. The sample carries fewer than 120,000 clones, roughly 90% recorded once. The sample comprised PBMCs. The source is a woman aged 60-75 years with lung cancer.

V is TRBV7-2 and J is TRBJ1-6; 8 bases line up with TRBD1. Germline values: CDR1 SGHTA, CDR2 FQGNSA. Trimming at V came to 5 bases and at J to 9 bases, leaving 9 bases not matched to a gene. This CDR3 is 15 amino acids long. The CDR3 is CASSLGQGVGSPLHF. The CDR3 nucleotides are TGTGCCAGCAGCCTTGGACAGGGAGTGGGTTCACCCCTCCACTTT.

The genes are TRBV3-1 (or the pseudogene TRBV3-2) and TRBJ2-1; 9 positions agree with TRBD2. The CDR3 length is 12 residues. Germline loops: CDR1 LGHDT, CDR2 YNNKEL (reference sequence). Germline trimming cut 1 base from V and 16 bases from J; bases unmatched to any gene: 5. The CDR3 protein is CASSQASGTSFF. The CDR3, as DNA: TGTGCCAGCAGCCAAGCTTCAGGGACTAGCTTCTTC.